Given below is one T cell receptor (beta chain) in context. Its target is not known. This CDR3 contains 15 residues. The J segment lost 7 bases and the V segment lost 3 bases, leaving 6 bases of the junction unmatched. The V gene's germline CDR1 is SEHNR and CDR2 FQNEAQ (reference sequence). The data derive from a study of cytomegalovirus exposure and HLA in healthy donors. On the study more broadly: Within an early data release were approximately 85 million unique TCRs drawn from HLA-typed donors. General study findings and limits: CMV serostatus was the only immune exposure information that was available.

The PCR had 60 Vbeta and 13 Jbeta primers. Assay: immunoSEQ multiplex PCR; the TCRdb copy retains only in-frame clones and omits some. The profile shows some 150,000 clones, over 75% of them singletons. The origin of this receptor is a man between 40 and 49 years old in good health and CMV-seropositive. The chain combines TRBV7-9 with TRBJ2-2; 9 bases agree with TRBD1. Input material: PBMCs. CDR3 nucleotide sequence: TGTGCCAGCAGCTTTAACAGGGGGCCGGTCGGGGAGCTGTTTTTT. Protein: CASSFNRGPVGELFF.